This record covers a single T cell receptor (beta chain). The junction departs from germline at one end; a sequencing error may be responsible. Germline CDR1 is SGHNT and CDR2 is YYREEE (reference sequence). The CDR3 is 15 residues long. This specimen belongs to a study of blood T cell repertoires in COVID-19. Whole-study context: Material from acute and convalescent COVID-19 was sourced from the United States, Italy and Spain. Nucleic acid was either cDNA or gDNA, and it came from T cells, B-cell-depleted T cells, or PBMCs.

Original methodology: By means of reference gene primer amplification, nucleated cell counts were estimated. The method was immunoSEQ multiplex PCR; TCRdb's version includes in-frame clones alone and lacks a portion of them. V and J calls and clone size are copied from that table; D and trimming were computed from the DNA. The repertoire holds roughly 150,000 clones, with 75% to 90% as singletons. This receptor was taken from a woman aged 55 to 70 with active COVID-19. The sample was peripheral blood. The chain links TRBV5-4 to TRBJ2-7; TRBD1 matches at 9 bases. The CDR3 coding sequence is TGTGCCAGCAGTTTCAATGGCCGTACAGGGGGCGGTTATAACTTC. It specifies CASSFNGRTGGGYNF.